This entry is about one TCR beta chain. These data belong to a study of blood T cell repertoires in COVID-19. Overall study: Acute-phase and convalescent COVID-19 samples originated in the United States, Italy and Spain. The cDNA or gDNA used as material had been derived from T cells, B-cell-depleted T cells, or PBMCs.

Original methodology: The assay estimated nucleated cells by amplifying reference gene primers. Sequencing used immunoSEQ multiplex PCR; TCRdb keeps in-frame clones, though not all of them. Clone size and V and J calls were adopted from that table, with D and trimming inferred from the DNA. The profile shows under 300,000 clones, 89% of them singletons. The germline CDR1 and CDR2 sequences are MNHEY and SMNVEV (reference sequence). The CDR3 loop spans 11 amino acids. V gave up 8 bases and J gave up 8 bases, with 12 bases separating them. The V and J genes are TRBV27 and TRBJ1-1; D gene ambiguous. This clonotype originated in a woman between 40 and 50 years old who had recovered from COVID-19. The sample taken for sequencing was peripheral blood. The CDR3 nucleotides read TGTGCCAGCCGACTCTGGCAGGAAGCTTTCTTT. It encodes CASRLWQEAFF.